This T cell receptor beta chain was retrieved from a study of blood T cells in healthy people across ages. General study findings and limits: Unknown donor CMV status possibly confounded expanded clonotype changes.

Note on this clonotype: Its antigen is still unknown.

Roughly 9.2 milliliters was the volume of peripheral blood drawn from each donor. A second PCR of roughly 7 to 11 cycles used a sample-barcoded 5' primer and a J-beta primer mix. Each CDR3 protein is one row after TCRdb ran MiXCR on the 5' RACE reads. The sample gives over a million distinct CDR3 sequences, approximately 42% of which show up once; around 4% is in the top ten. The TCR originated in a woman under 30 in good health. The sample was blood.

CDR3 in DNA: TGCGCCAGCAGCCAAGAAGGGGGGGGCGGGGGGCGACGTGAAGCTTTCTTT. Amino acids: CASSQEGGGGGRREAFF. The chain is built from TRBV4-1 and TRBJ1-1, with a tentative D call TRBD1 (6 bases). V was trimmed by 0 bases and J by 7 bases, leaving 21 bases between them. The length of the CDR3 is 17 residues. The germline gives CDR1 MGHRA, CDR2 YSYEKL.